This TCR beta chain was obtained from a study of vaccination effects on CD4 cells after COVID-19. Whole-study context: All study participants received two doses of BNT162b2 or mRNA-1273 vaccine. Overall study findings and caveats: Early timepoints after infection were absent, and convalescent patients were few in the study.

Points on this clone: Its specificity is unknown.

Repertoires were generated with immunoSEQ multiplex PCR, while TCRdb's copy carries only in-frame clones and drops some. The data contain tens of thousands of clones, 65% to 85% of them singletons. The CDR3 has 17 amino acids. Germline lookup yields CDR1 ENHRY and CDR2 SYGVKD. V trimming: 9 bases; J trimming: 1 base; junction bases outside the gene matches: 14. Antigen-specific CD4+ T cell clonotypes were called by their expansion after viral peptide-pool culture in ViraFEST. Subsequent to roughly 10 days of culture, CD4+ T cells were isolated. Vaccinated recipients, who were negative for nucleocapsid antibodies, had no history of SARS-CoV-2 infection. A half-volume exchange with IL-2 medium occurred on days 3 and 7.

This chain uses TRBV10-3 with TRBJ1-1, with 10 bases aligning to TRBD1. Material: CD4+ T cells from PBMCs cultured with HCoV-NL63 spike peptides, obtained before COVID-19 vaccination. The sequence derives from a human donor who received a COVID-19 vaccine. The CDR3 coding sequence is TGTGCCATTAGGCCGGGACAGGGGCTCAGGAAGAACACTGAAGCTTTCTTT. Its translation is CAIRPGQGLRKNTEAFF.